Shown below are 26 T cell receptor beta chains from a single sample sequenced in a study of monozygotic twins with inflammatory bowel disease. For each CDR3 protein, TCRdb gives one entry from its re-call of the 5' RACE reads, without DNA. The specimen's table records approximately 300,000 distinct CDR3 sequences. The sequencing sample was made of blood. These receptor sequences come from a human donor with ulcerative colitis or Crohn's disease, or a healthy co-twin of an affected twin (not recorded which).

The rearrangement links TRBV3-1 to TRBJ2-7; absent DNA, TCRdb's TRBD1 call cannot be checked. CDR1 and CDR2 from the germline V gene are LGHDT and YNNKEL (reference sequence). The CDR3 is 16 amino acids. CDR3: CASSQDADSFSYEQYF.

The chain has TRBV6-1 and TRBJ2-1; the TRBD2 assignment by TCRdb is unverifiable without DNA. The length of the CDR3 is 15 residues. Germline CDR1 MNHNS, CDR2 SASEGT. The CDR3: CASSTTSGTYNEQFF.

This chain links TRBV7-2 with TRBJ2-5; TCRdb calls TRBD2, which cannot be checked without DNA. The CDR3 length is 14 residues. In germline, CDR1 is SGHTA, CDR2 FQGNSA. CDR3 amino acids: CATRTSGTQETQYF.

The rearrangement links TRBV10-2 to TRBJ2-7; TCRdb calls TRBD2, which cannot be checked without DNA. The CDR3 extends over 14 amino acids. CDR1 is WSHSY and CDR2 is SAAADI in the germline V gene. CDR3 sequence: CASSVSGIFYEQYF.

This chain joins TRBV10-3 and TRBJ1-4; TCRdb's D gene call, TRBD1, goes unchecked for lack of DNA. Germline CDR1 reads ENHRY; CDR2 reads SYGVKD. CDR3 length: 14 amino acids. CDR3 region: CAISEGRENEKLFF.

The chain carries TRBV23-1 and TRBJ2-1; TCRdb selects TRBD2, and the lack of DNA leaves this call unchecked. TRBV23-1 is filed as an ORF, its function uncertain. The CDR3 totals 20 residues. This chain's CDR3 is CASSLGNDYSTRRNYNEQFF.

V and J are TRBV5-1 and TRBJ2-5; TCRdb names TRBD1, which stays unverified in the absence of DNA. The CDR3 totals 15 residues. CDR1 and CDR2 from the germline V gene are SGHRS and YFSETQ. This chain's CDR3 is CASSLAKGAQETQYF. The full variable domain, its missing parts supplied by reference TRBV5-1 and TRBJ2-5, is KAGVTQTPRYLIKTRGQQVTLSCSPISGHRSVSWYQQTPGQGLQFLFEYFSETQRNKGNFPGRFSGRQFSNSRSEMNVSTLELGDSALYLCASSLAKGAQETQYFGPGTRLLVL.

This chain uses TRBV5-1 with TRBJ2-2; TCRdb's assignment of TRBD1 cannot be checked, as there is no DNA. This CDR3 contains 15 residues. Per germline, CDR1 SGHRS and CDR2 YFSETQ. The CDR3 protein is CASSLGTLVTGELFF.

This chain links TRBV27 with TRBJ1-4; absent DNA, TCRdb's TRBD1 call cannot be checked. CDR1 is MNHEY, CDR2 SMNVEV, per germline (reference sequence). There are 15 residues in the CDR3. The CDR3 loop is CASSLTGIRNEKLFF.

The chain combines TRBV28 with TRBJ1-1; absent DNA, TCRdb's TRBD1 call cannot be checked. This CDR3 has 16 residues. The germline V gene encodes CDR1 MDHEN and CDR2 SYDVKM. The CDR3 reads CASSFGTETMNTEAFF.

This chain joins TRBV6-5 and TRBJ2-7; without DNA, the TCRdb call of TRBD2 cannot be checked. The length of the CDR3 is 13 residues. Germline V lookup: CDR1 MNHEY, CDR2 SVGAGI. CDR3 in amino acids: CASKPGPLGEQYF.

This CDR3 reads CASSERLASYNEQFF. The chain is built from TRBV7-2 and TRBJ2-1. The CDR3 contains 15 residues. CDR1 is SGHTA, CDR2 FQGNSA, per germline.

The chain employs TRBV11-2 and TRBJ1-3; checking the TCRdb D call of TRBD1 is not possible without DNA. The CDR3 spans 16 residues. CDR1 is SGHAT, CDR2 FQNNGV, per germline. CDR3: CASSLLGARIGNTIYF.

The chain is built from TRBV3-1 and TRBJ1-2; no DNA is available, so the TRBD1 call from TCRdb remains unchecked. Germline loops: CDR1 LGHDT, CDR2 YNNKEL (reference sequence). There are 14 residues in the CDR3. The CDR3 sequence: CASSQDSPRYGYTF.

The gene calls are TRBV28 and TRBJ2-4. This CDR3 contains 15 residues. Germline V CDR1 and CDR2: MDHEN, SYDVKM. CDR3 protein: CASSFVTKAKNIQYF.

This chain uses TRBV6-1 with TRBJ2-2; checking the TCRdb D call of TRBD2 is not possible without DNA. Germline V gives CDR1 MNHNS, CDR2 SASEGT. This CDR3 has 17 amino acids. CDR3 region: CASRRLAGDTNTGELFF.

The CDR3 is CASSLRKVNTEAFF. This chain connects TRBV12-3 or TRBV12-4 to TRBJ1-1. The CDR3 length is 14 residues.

The genes are TRBV20-1 and TRBJ2-1; TCRdb's D call of TRBD1 is untestable without DNA. The germline V gene encodes CDR1 DFQATT and CDR2 SNEGSKA (reference sequence). The CDR3 runs to 16 residues. The chain's CDR3 is CSAGGGQGAPYNEQFF.

V is TRBV5-5 and J is TRBJ1-1. The CDR3 contains 11 residues. CDR1 and CDR2 (germline): SGHKS, YYEKEE (reference sequence). The CDR3 loop is CASMRNTEAFF.

The chain employs TRBV20-1 and TRBJ1-5; there is no DNA to check the TCRdb D call of TRBD1. The CDR3 spans 14 residues. Germline V gene sequence: CDR1 DFQATT, CDR2 SNEGSKA (reference sequence). CDR3 region: CSAMSGGGNQPQHF.

The chain is built from TRBV7-2 and TRBJ2-1. The germline gives CDR1 SGHTA, CDR2 FQGNSA. The CDR3 spans 13 residues. The CDR3: CASSLPVDNEQFF.

The chain combines TRBV5-1 with TRBJ1-1; TCRdb's assignment of TRBD1 cannot be checked, as there is no DNA. The CDR3 extends over 15 amino acids. Germline loops: CDR1 SGHRS, CDR2 YFSETQ. CDR3 protein: CASTKDGQLNTEAFF.

V usage is TRBV7-2 and J usage is TRBJ2-1. The CDR3 totals 13 residues. Looked up from germline, CDR1 is SGHTA and CDR2 is FQGNSA. This CDR3 reads CASSSDMFNEQFF.

V is TRBV24-1 and J is TRBJ2-2. CDR1 is KGHDR and CDR2 is SFDVKD in the germline V gene. The CDR3 consists of 13 residues. The CDR3 protein is CATSAEAFRELFF.

The gene calls are TRBV28 and TRBJ2-3. Germline V gene lookup returns CDR1 MDHEN and CDR2 SYDVKM. The CDR3 length is 12 residues. CDR3 amino acids: CASSTGTDTQYF.

V is TRBV20-1 and J is TRBJ1-2; TCRdb's D call, TRBD1, is unchecked because there is no DNA. Germline V gene lookup returns CDR1 DFQATT and CDR2 SNEGSKA (reference sequence). This CDR3 comprises 12 residues. The CDR3 loop reads CSAGTGYSGYTF.